This T cell receptor beta chain was found in a study of metastatic and nonmetastatic thyroid tumors (dated by TCRdb to about 2020). Study-wide context: Repertoires from peripheral blood and from tumor or nodule tissue samples of malignant and benign thyroid patients were compared.

What the work shows at the level of the full study, not this receptor alone: TCR beta diversity was reported as significantly higher in malignant tumors than in benign nodules, in both blood and tumor samples.

No treatment had been received by any patient before thyroid surgery. Using T-cell receptor beta sequencing, the study looked back at clinical samples from patients collected from about 2012 to 2018. The library was made by PCR. The instrument given in TCRdb is Illumina HiSeq 4000. The TCR beta-chain CDR3 region of each patient was profiled by high-throughput sequencing. For the original study's pipeline: A classifier to discriminate distant-metastatic papillary thyroid cancer patients was built from CDR3 differences across clinicopathological groups. The Shannon index was used to measure repertoire diversity, and the Morisita-Horn index was used to measure how similar tumor and blood repertoires were. Clones were called with MiXCR by TCRdb after fastp trimmed the public reads at Q25, and only in-frame beta chains were retained. In this record, the V and J calls reflect TCRdb's handling and not the investigators' own analysis. The sample table holds roughly 44,000 clones, of which more than 20% were seen once. The top ten hold approximately 14% of the sample.

Many counts were recorded for this clone. Its cognate antigen has yet to be identified. One base away there is no much larger clone; base qualities are not given. The germline V gene supplies CDR1 KGHSH and CDR2 LQKENI. V and J are truncated by 5 bases and 2 bases respectively, leaving an intervening sequence of 9 bases. The CDR3 covers 13 residues, taking in both the cysteine and the phenylalanine. Here the CDR3 DNA is all that survives: 39 bases in frame from base 1. The sample consisted of tumor tissue. The chain is encoded by TRBV18 joined to TRBJ1-1; the D region possibly corresponds to TRBD1 (5 bases align). The clonotype was recovered from a female donor with papillary thyroid cancer or a benign thyroid nodule (not recorded which). Some clones in this sample may be carry-over from other donors' samples. The nucleotide sequence reads TGTGCCAGCTCAATCCAGGGCAACACTGAAGCTTTCTTT. This is translated as CASSIQGNTEAFF. With the rest looked up from the reference TRBV18 and TRBJ1-1 genes rather than sequenced, the full variable domain is NAGVMQNPRHLVRRRGQEARLRCSPMKGHSHVYWYRQLPEEGLKFMVYLQKENIIDESGMPKERFSAEFPKEGPSILRIQQVVRGDSAAYFCASSIQGNTEAFFGQGTRLTVV.